These 10 T cell receptor beta chains share one sample of origin, sequenced in a study of molecular identifiers for immune sequencing clone quantification. MiXCR was run by TCRdb on the PCR reads, yielding one entry per CDR3 protein. In the table there are roughly 320,000 distinct CDR3 sequences, roughly a quarter of which are singletons. Sequencing used naive CD8+ T cells from blood, with Jurkat cell RNA spiked in. Subset given: FACS-sorted CD8+CD4-CCR7+CD45RA+ naive T cells. The receptors originated from a human donor in good health. Some libraries in this study had Jurkat cell RNA spiked in.

The chain combines TRBV21-1 with TRBJ1-1; TRBD1 reflects the table's D call only, with no check against the DNA. TRBV21-1 is a recognized pseudogene. CDR3 length: 15 residues. The DNA for the CDR3 is TGTGCCAGCAGCAAAGCGGCGGGGGAGAACACTGAAGCTTTCTTT. It codes for CASSKAAGENTEAFF.

This clonotype was counted ten times or more. The CDR3 is CATATSGRAWTQYF. The CDR3 DNA follows: TGTGCCACCGCGACTAGCGGGAGGGCCTGGACCCAGTACTTC. The rearrangement joins TRBV7-2 to TRBJ2-5, with 14 bases identical to TRBD2. Germline CDR1 reads SGHTA; CDR2 reads FQGNSA. After removal of 10 bases from V and 7 bases from J, the junction contained 8 bases not matched to a gene. This CDR3 region has 14 residues.

Only a few counts were recorded for this clonotype. The chain couples TRBV11-2 to TRBJ1-1; no clear D. Per germline, CDR1 SGHAT and CDR2 FQNNGV. Trimming removed 0 bases at V and 5 bases at J, with 10 bases between. The CDR3 loop spans 14 amino acids. CDR3 region: CASSLEIGVTEAFF. Written as DNA, the CDR3 is TGTGCCAGCAGCTTAGAAATAGGTGTAACTGAAGCTTTCTTT.

Details on this clonotype: One base away lies a much larger clone, so this may be a sequencing read error. This chain uses TRBV5-6 with TRBJ2-5, with TRBD2 matching 8 bases. The CDR3 is 16 amino acids. The germline CDR1 and CDR2 sequences are SGHDT and YYEEEE. The CDR3 here is CASSSRASGFQGTQYF. DNA for the CDR3: TGTGCCAGCAGCTCGAGGGCTAGCGGGTTCCAAGGGACCCAGTACTTC.

This clonotype was found a few times. This chain connects TRBV7-8 to TRBJ2-7; a possible D gene is TRBD2 (6 bases). Trimming removed 1 base at V and 7 bases at J, with 17 bases between. Germline CDR1 is SGHVS and CDR2 is FQNEAQ. There are 15 residues in the CDR3. The CDR3 nucleotides read TGTGCCAGCAGCTTAGGGGGGGTCATTGGAGGGGAGCAGTACTTC. Its translation: CASSLGGVIGGEQYF.

This clonotype has just a few counts. The chain uses TRBV4-3 and TRBJ2-7, with D tentatively TRBD1 (6 bases). In germline, CDR1 is LGHNA, CDR2 YSLEER. Trimming took 0 bases from V and 7 from J, leaving 19 bases between them. This CDR3 is built from 16 residues. The CDR3 DNA is TGCGCCAGCAGCCAAGATCTATCAGGGGTTACGGGTGAGCAGTACTTC. Residues: CASSQDLSGVTGEQYF.

This clonotype was seen a handful of times. The chain has TRBV4-3 and TRBJ2-5, with D possibly being TRBD1 (5 bases). The CDR3 has 14 residues. Trimming took 0 bases from V and 3 from J, leaving 8 bases between them. From germline, CDR1 is LGHNA and CDR2 YSLEER. CDR3 in DNA: TGCGCCAGCAGCCAAGATCTCAGGGAAGAGACCCAGTACTTC. Its translation is CASSQDLREETQYF.

The chain carries TRBV6-1 and TRBJ2-3; 8 bases align to TRBD2. The CDR3 spans 16 residues. V lost 2 bases and J lost 2; bases outside the gene matches: 6. Germline CDR1 MNHNS, CDR2 SASEGT. The DNA of the CDR3 is TGTGCCAGCAGTGAATACGGCGGGGGGATCACAGATACGCAGTATTTT. It codes for CASSEYGGGITDTQYF.

Only a few counts were recorded for this clonotype. The rearrangement uses TRBV14 and TRBJ2-7; D possibly matches TRBD1 or TRBD2 (5 bases each). The CDR3 is made up of 15 amino acids. V lost 1 base to trimming and J lost 7 bases, with 17 bases between them. The germline CDR1 and CDR2 sequences are SGHDN and FVKESK. DNA of the CDR3: TGTGCCAGCAGCCAAGTCCATGGGGGTCTAGAGGAGCAGTACTTC. Its translation: CASSQVHGGLEEQYF.

This clonotype was observed once. The CDR3 end shows no conserved phenylalanine or tryptophan, and so a read error is likely. The gene calls are TRBV27 and TRBJ1-1; D ambiguous. The V gene lost 2 bases and the J gene lost 4 bases, with 17 bases spanning the gap. The CDR3 spans 16 residues. The germline gives CDR1 MNHEY, CDR2 SMNVEV (reference sequence). CDR3 in DNA: TGTGCCAGCAGTTTAGACGGTTGGGATTCGGGCACTGAAGCTTTCTCT. This codes for CASSLDGWDSGTEAFS.